This paragraph reports one T cell receptor (beta chain). The antigen remains unidentified. Trimming took 4 bases from V and 7 from J; bases not matched to a gene: 5. The germline gives CDR1 SGHRS, CDR2 YFSETQ. This CDR3 is 14 amino acids long. 13 Jbeta primers and 60 Vbeta primers were used for the PCR. Measured with immunoSEQ multiplex PCR; TCRdb has only the in-frame clones, and not every one. This table has about 86,000 clones, 75% to 80% appearing once. This sample is drawn from a study of cytomegalovirus exposure and HLA in healthy donors. As for the study in general: Assignment to the Caucasian-associated ancestry cluster applied to approximately 80% of the approximately 390 genotyped donors. Notes on the study in general: Later analysis associated a missense DCLRE1C variant with TCR beta V- and J-gene trimming. A later analysis associated under 20,000 TCR beta sequences with HLA alleles at a 0.05 false discovery rate. The study designated fewer than 200 TCR beta chains cytomegalovirus-associated.

The sequencing sample was made of PBMCs. The J gene is TRBJ2-2, the V gene TRBV5-1; 9 bases fit TRBD1. This sequence was found in a female donor in good health and CMV-seronegative. CDR3: CASSHGQGFGELFF. CDR3 nucleotide sequence: TGCGCCAGCAGCCACGGACAGGGGTTCGGGGAGCTGTTTTTT.